The clone carrying this T cell receptor (beta chain) showed up just once. Its antigen is unidentified. The entry originates in a study of shared clonotypes between healthy human individuals. General study findings and limits: Among donors, the sharing of clonotypes was expected to be influenced by sequencing depth.

Germline CDR1 KGHSH, CDR2 LQKENI. With 2 bases clipped from V and 2 bases from J, the junction kept 4 bases outside the gene matches. This CDR3 spans 15 amino acids. For every subset, genomic DNA was evenly distributed across several immunoSEQ plates. The protocol was immunoSEQ multiplex PCR, while the TCRdb copy is restricted to in-frame clones and leaves out a portion. The profile covers 530,000 or so clones, with nearly 80% appearing a single time and 9.5% to 15% taken by the ten largest. Free of recent acute infections or vaccinations, the donors were healthy HIV-negative adults. Sequencing input: PBMCs. The TCR comes from a woman in her 40s in good health. Some clones in this sample may be carry-over from other donors' samples. The chain joins TRBV18 to TRBJ2-3; 7 bases map to TRBD1. The CDR3, as DNA: TGTGCCAGCTCACCAGGGGACAGTTACACAGATACGCAGTATTTT. Protein sequence: CASSPGDSYTDTQYF.